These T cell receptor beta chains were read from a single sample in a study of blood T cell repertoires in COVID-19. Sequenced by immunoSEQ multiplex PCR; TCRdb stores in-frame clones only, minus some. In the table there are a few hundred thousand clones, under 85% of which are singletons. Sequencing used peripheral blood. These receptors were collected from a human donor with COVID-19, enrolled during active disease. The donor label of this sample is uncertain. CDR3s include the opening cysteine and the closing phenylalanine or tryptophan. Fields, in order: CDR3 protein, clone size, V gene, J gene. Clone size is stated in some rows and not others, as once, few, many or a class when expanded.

CDR3: CSVRQSQETQYF
size: once
V: TRBV29-1
J: TRBJ2-5

CDR3: CAWGTGNEKLFF
size: -
V: TRBV30
J: TRBJ1-4

CDR3: CASSLATWTSGRQDTQYF
size: -
V: TRBV7-2
J: TRBJ2-3

CDR3: CASSMNRRDTQYF
size: once
V: TRBV19
J: TRBJ2-3

CDR3: CASSLGARDYEQYF
size: -
V: TRBV7-2
J: TRBJ2-7

CDR3: CASSQQGRSNQPQHF
size: -
V: TRBV6-2/TRBV6-3
J: TRBJ1-5

CDR3: CAWSVGGRFSETQYF
size: -
V: TRBV30
J: TRBJ2-5

CDR3: CASSLRAGASGSEAFF
size: few
V: TRBV11-2
J: TRBJ1-1

CDR3: CASSVAGTGGVNEQFF
size: -
V: TRBV9
J: TRBJ2-1

CDR3: CASSFGGETQYF
size: few
V: TRBV19
J: TRBJ2-5

CDR3: CASSLAGSGGRDTQYF
size: -
V: TRBV7-2
J: TRBJ2-3

CDR3: CASSRDPTNEKLFF
size: few
V: TRBV6-5
J: TRBJ1-4

CDR3: CASSLYWTGEGTEAFF
size: -
V: TRBV27
J: TRBJ1-1

CDR3: CASRPLAARNTGELFF
size: -
V: TRBV2
J: TRBJ2-2

CDR3: CASSDGGFNEKLFF
size: -
V: TRBV6-1
J: TRBJ1-4

CDR3: CASSYRGTTYNEQFF
size: few
V: TRBV7-9
J: TRBJ2-1